This T cell receptor beta chain derives from a study of shared clonotypes between healthy human individuals. For this clone: Its specificity is unknown.

The CDR3 spans 16 residues. Germline V lookup: CDR1 KGHSH, CDR2 LQKENI. V dropped 3 bases and J dropped 6; count of bases not matched to a gene: 6. The donors were all Caucasian adults (living in Nashville, Tennessee). Study results and caveats: It was only blood that was sampled, and tissue repertoires likely differ.

Sequenced by immunoSEQ multiplex PCR; TCRdb stores in-frame clones only, minus some. The sample holds fewer than 650,000 clones, roughly 79% seen once. The sequenced sample consisted of PBMCs. The source is a middle-aged woman in good health. Some clones in this sample may be carry-over from other donors' samples. V usage is TRBV18 and J usage is TRBJ2-2; 11 bases line up with TRBD2. The CDR3 loop reads CASSPRLAGPAGELFF. CDR3 DNA: TGTGCCAGCTCACCCAGACTAGCGGGACCGGCCGGGGAGCTGTTTTTT.